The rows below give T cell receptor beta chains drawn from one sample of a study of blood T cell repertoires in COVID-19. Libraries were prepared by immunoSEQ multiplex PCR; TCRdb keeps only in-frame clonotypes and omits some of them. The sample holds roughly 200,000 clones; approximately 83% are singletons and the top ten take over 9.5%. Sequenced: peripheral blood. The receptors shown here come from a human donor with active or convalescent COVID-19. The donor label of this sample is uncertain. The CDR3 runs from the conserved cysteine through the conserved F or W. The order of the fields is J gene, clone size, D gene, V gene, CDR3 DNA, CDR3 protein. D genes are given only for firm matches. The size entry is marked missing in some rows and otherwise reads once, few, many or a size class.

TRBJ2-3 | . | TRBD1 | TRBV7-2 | TGTGCCAGCAGCTTAGGCGACAGGGAATTCACAGATACGCAGTATTTT | CASSLGDREFTDTQYF
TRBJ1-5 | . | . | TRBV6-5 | TGTGCCAGCAGTTACTCGCCGGGGGGCACAAATCAGCCCCAGCATTTT | CASSYSPGGTNQPQHF
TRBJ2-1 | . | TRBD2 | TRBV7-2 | TGTGCCAGCAGCGTGGGACTACTTTCCTACAATGAGCAGTTCTTC | CASSVGLLSYNEQFF
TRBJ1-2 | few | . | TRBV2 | TGTGCCAGCAGATCTGACGGGATCTATGGCTACACCTTC | CASRSDGIYGYTF
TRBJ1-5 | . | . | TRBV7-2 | TGTGCCAGCAGTGGGAGTTCGGCTGGTCAGCCCCAGCATTTT | CASSGSSAGQPQHF
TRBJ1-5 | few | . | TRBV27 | TGTGCCAGCAGTTCTCGGGGATCGAGCAATCAGCCCCAGCATTTT | CASSSRGSSNQPQHF
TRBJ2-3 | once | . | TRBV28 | TGTGCCAGCTCCCCAAACAGGGTCCCGCCAGATACGCAGTATTTT | CASSPNRVPPDTQYF
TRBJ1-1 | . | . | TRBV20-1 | TGCAGTGCTAGTTCCTCGGTGAACACTGAAGCTTTCTTT | CSASSSVNTEAFF
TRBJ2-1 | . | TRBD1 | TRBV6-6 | TGTGCCAGCAGTCGACCAGGGACAGGGGAAAATCGGGAGATCGACAATGAGCAGTTCTTC | CASSRPGTGENREIDNEQFF
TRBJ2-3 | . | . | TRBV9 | TGTGCCAGCACCGGTGTGACAGATACGCAGTATTTT | CASTGVTDTQYF
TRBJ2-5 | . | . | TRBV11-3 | TGTGCCAGCAGCACCGGGAAGGGGGTGGAGACCCAGTACTTC | CASSTGKGVETQYF
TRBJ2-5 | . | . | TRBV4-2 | TGTGCCAGCAGCCAAGTCTCCACTAGAGCTGGCCAAGAGACCCAGTACTTC | CASSQVSTRAGQETQYF
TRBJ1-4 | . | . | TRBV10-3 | TGTGCCATCAGAGCTGAAACAGGGCCCAATGAAAAACTGTTTTTT | CAIRAETGPNEKLFF
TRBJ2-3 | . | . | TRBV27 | TGTGCCAGCACCCATAGCGGCGAGCCCACAGATACGCAGTATTTT | CASTHSGEPTDTQYF
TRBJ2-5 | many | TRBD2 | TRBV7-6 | TGTGCCAGCAGCTCGATTTCAGGACGCGGGACTAGAGGGGAGACCCAGTACTTC | CASSSISGRGTRGETQYF
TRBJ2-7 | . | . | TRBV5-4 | TGTGCCAGCAGCCTCGGGACTTTCAGCTCCTACGAGCAGTACTTC | CASSLGTFSSYEQYF
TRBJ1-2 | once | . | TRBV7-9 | TGTGCCAGCAGCTTAGGGTCACAGTGGCAGCCCGCCTACACCTTC | CASSLGSQWQPAYTF
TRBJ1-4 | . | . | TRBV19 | TGTGCCAGTAGTATGTGGAGTAGTGAAAAACTGTTTTTT | CASSMWSSEKLFF
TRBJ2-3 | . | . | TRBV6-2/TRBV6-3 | TGTGCCAGCAGTTACTCCCGGTGGTCCACAGATACGCAGTATTTT | CASSYSRWSTDTQYF
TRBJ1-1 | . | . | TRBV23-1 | TGCGCCAGCAGTCAATCGAGGGGAGGTGCTTTCTTT | CASSQSRGGAFF
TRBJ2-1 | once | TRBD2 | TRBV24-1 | TGTGCCACCAGTGACCCTGGACTAGGGTGGGGACACAATGAGCAGTTCTTC | CATSDPGLGWGHNEQFF
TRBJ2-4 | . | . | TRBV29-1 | TGCAGCGTTGAAGGTAGCGTCGGAAACATTCAGTACTTC | CSVEGSVGNIQYF
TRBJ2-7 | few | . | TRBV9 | TGTGCCAGCAGCGTAGGGGCTGGCTTCTACGAGCAGTACTTC | CASSVGAGFYEQYF
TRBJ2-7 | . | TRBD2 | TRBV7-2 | TGTGCCAGCAGCACCCGGACTAGCCCCTCCAGCGAGCAGTACTTC | CASSTRTSPSSEQYF
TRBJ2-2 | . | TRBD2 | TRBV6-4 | TGTGCCAGCGGAAAGAGGGGGGGACTAGCGGGAGGTGGGCACGGGGAGCTGTTTTTT | CASGKRGGLAGGGHGELFF
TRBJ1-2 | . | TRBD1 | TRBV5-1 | TGCGCCAGCAGCTCCGGACAGGGCGATGGCTACACCTTC | CASSSGQGDGYTF
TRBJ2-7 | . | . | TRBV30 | TGTGCCTGGGAAGGGGGCTACGAGCAGTACTTC | CAWEGGYEQYF
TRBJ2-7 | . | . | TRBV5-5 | TGTGCCAGCAGCTTGGGACCGGGGAAGCAGTACGAGCAGTACTTC | CASSLGPGKQYEQYF
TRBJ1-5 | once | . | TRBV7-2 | TGTGCCAGCAGCCTGGATGGGGGAGGCGGTCAGCCCCAGCATTTT | CASSLDGGGGQPQHF
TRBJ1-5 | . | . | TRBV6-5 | TGTGCCAGCAGACCACCGGGGATAAGCAATCAGCCCCAGCATTTT | CASRPPGISNQPQHF
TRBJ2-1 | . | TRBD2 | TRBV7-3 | TGTGCCAGCAGCCCCCGTAGCGGGAGGGGGGGGAATGAGCAGTTCTTC | CASSPRSGRGGNEQFF
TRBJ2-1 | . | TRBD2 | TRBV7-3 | TGTGCCAGCAGCTTACGGGGACTAGCATCGGACAATGAGCAGTTCTTC | CASSLRGLASDNEQFF
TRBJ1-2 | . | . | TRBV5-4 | TGTGCCAGCAGCCCCAGGCGGGAGCCCTTCGGCTACACCTTC | CASSPRREPFGYTF
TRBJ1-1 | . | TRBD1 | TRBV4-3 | TGCGCCAGCAGCCAGGGGACAGGGGGACGGGGCACTGAAGCTTTCTTT | CASSQGTGGRGTEAFF
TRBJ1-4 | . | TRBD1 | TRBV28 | TGTGCCAGCCACGGCCTCGGGACAGATAATGAAAAACTGTTTTTT | CASHGLGTDNEKLFF
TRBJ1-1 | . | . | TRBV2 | TGTGCCAGCAGTGCTCTGAACACTGAAGCTTTCTTT | CASSALNTEAFF
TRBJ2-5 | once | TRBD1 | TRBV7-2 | TGTGCCAGCAGCTTCGGGCGGAGGGGTTGGGACAGGGTAGAGACCCAGTACTTC | CASSFGRRGWDRVETQYF
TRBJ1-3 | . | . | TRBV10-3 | TGTGCCAACAGGGTAGAGCTGTCTGGAAACACCATATATTTT | CANRVELSGNTIYF
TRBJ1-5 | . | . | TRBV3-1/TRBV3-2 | TGTGCCAGCAGCCAAGGGTTCGAATTGGGGGCTTCGGGAAGGCCCCAGCATTTT | CASSQGFELGASGRPQHF
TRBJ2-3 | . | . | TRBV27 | TGTGCCAGCACCTGGGGCCAGGGGGGAGATACGCAGTATTTT | CASTWGQGGDTQYF
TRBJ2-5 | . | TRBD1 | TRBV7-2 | TGTGCCAGCAGCTTAGGGACAGGGGCGGGGGAGACCCAGTACTTC | CASSLGTGAGETQYF
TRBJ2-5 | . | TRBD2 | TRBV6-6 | TGTGCCAGCATTCGCGGGGGGGCCTCAGAGACCCAGTACTTC | CASIRGGASETQYF
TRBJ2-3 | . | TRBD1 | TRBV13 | TGTGCCAGCAGCACACGGACAGGGAGAGGGTCAGATACGCAGTATTTT | CASSTRTGRGSDTQYF
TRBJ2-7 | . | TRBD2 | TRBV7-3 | TGTGCCAGCAGCCGGACTAGCGGGGGACACGAGCAGTACTTC | CASSRTSGGHEQYF
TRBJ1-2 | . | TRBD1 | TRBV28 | TGTGCCAGCAGCAGGACAGGGGGCGCCTCCTATGGCTACACCTTC | CASSRTGGASYGYTF
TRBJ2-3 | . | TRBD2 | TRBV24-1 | TGTGCCACCAGTGATGGGGCGGGGACTAGTCTAGCAGATACGCAGTATTTT | CATSDGAGTSLADTQYF
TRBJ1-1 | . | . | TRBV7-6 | TGTGCCAGCAGCTTAGAAGGCGGGGGGGGGCCTGAAGCTTTCTTT | CASSLEGGGGPEAFF
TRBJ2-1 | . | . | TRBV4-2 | TGTGCCAGCAGCCAAGCCAGGGACTTCCATGGCGGCAATGAGCAGTTCTTC | CASSQARDFHGGNEQFF
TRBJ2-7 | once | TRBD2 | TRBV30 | TGTGCCTGGAGGGATAGCGGGCGGGAAAAAAAGTACTTC | CAWRDSGREKKYF
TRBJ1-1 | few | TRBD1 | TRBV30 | TGTGCCTGGAGTCTCCCGGGACAGAGGTACACTGAAGCTTTCTTT | CAWSLPGQRYTEAFF
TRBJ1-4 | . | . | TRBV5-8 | TGTGCCAGCAGCTCGCCAGGGGTCACGAATGAAAAACTGTTTTTT | CASSSPGVTNEKLFF